The 17 T cell receptor beta chains listed next were all sequenced from one sample in a study of identical twins. A single record per CDR3 protein comes from TCRdb applying MiXCR to the 5' RACE reads. The repertoire includes roughly 190,000 distinct CDR3 sequences, 15% to 20% of them detected once, and 35% to 45% sits in the top ten. The same sample was also studied in work on T cells expressing NK-cell markers.

Sequencing used CD8+ T cells sorted from blood. All receptors derive from a woman aged 18 to 35 in good health.

The J gene is TRBJ2-1, the V gene TRBV7-6; 11 positions match TRBD2. The CDR3 runs 17 residues. The germline gives CDR1 SGHVS, CDR2 FNYEAQ. The V gene end was trimmed by 5 bases and the J gene end by 4 bases; junction bases not matched to a gene: 10. CDR3: CASSHVLAGEGYNEQFF. The CDR3 DNA reads as TGTGCCAGCAGCCACGTACTAGCGGGAGAGGGATACAATGAGCAGTTCTTC.

In this sample, this clonotype turned up a few times. The chain couples TRBV25-1 to TRBJ2-7; 8 bases are a match to TRBD2. This CDR3 region has 14 residues. The trim removed 3 bases at V and 4 bases at J, leaving 5 bases unmatched. CDR1 MGHDK and CDR2 SYGVNS come from the germline V gene. CDR3 protein: CASSDSGSNYEQYF. DNA of the CDR3: TGTGCCAGCAGTGACAGCGGGAGTAATTACGAGCAGTACTTC.

This rearrangement joins TRBV7-9 to TRBJ2-7; D is ambiguous. Germline V CDR1 and CDR2: SEHNR, FQNEAQ (reference sequence). The CDR3 spans 13 residues. V was cut by 7 bases and J by 2 bases, with 12 bases left in between. CDR3 DNA: TGTGCCAGCACCCTCACTTACCCCTACGAGCAGTACTTC. Its translation is CASTLTYPYEQYF.

This chain links TRBV7-2 with TRBJ2-1, with D maybe TRBD1 (5 bases). Looked up from germline, CDR1 is SGHTA and CDR2 is FQGNSA. This CDR3 comprises 12 residues. The V and J ends lost 2 bases and 10 bases respectively, with 9 bases between them. Here the CDR3 reads CASSLWGREQFF. DNA for the CDR3: TGTGCCAGCAGCTTATGGGGCCGGGAGCAGTTCTTC.

Only a few counts were recorded for this clonotype. CDR3 in amino acids: CASSLANQDDEQFF. The CDR3 DNA reads TGTGCCAGCAGCTTAGCCAACCAAGATGATGAGCAGTTCTTC. This chain joins TRBV7-6 and TRBJ2-1; D call uncertain. The germline V gene has CDR1 SGHVS and CDR2 FNYEAQ. V lost 0 bases and J 8 bases, leaving 11 bases between the germline ends. This CDR3 region has 14 residues.

The chain couples TRBV5-1 to TRBJ2-7, with TRBD1 matching over 9 bases. Looked up from germline, CDR1 is SGHRS and CDR2 is YFSETQ. CDR3 length: 13 amino acids. Trimming took 3 bases from V and 5 from J; bases not matched to a gene: 3. This chain's CDR3 is CASSWGQGNEQYF. The CDR3 DNA sequence: TGCGCCAGCAGCTGGGGACAGGGTAACGAGCAGTACTTC.

The rearrangement links TRBV7-6 to TRBJ2-2, with 9 bases aligning to TRBD1. The CDR3 totals 13 residues. Germline V CDR1 and CDR2: SGHVS, FNYEAQ. J was trimmed by 14 bases and V by 7 bases; bases with no gene match: 11. In DNA, the CDR3 is TGTGCCAGCACCCTAACAGGGGGCGCTTTTCTGTTTTTT. It codes for CASTLTGGAFLFF.

This clonotype showed up just once. This chain uses TRBV20-1 with TRBJ2-3, with TRBD2 matching 7 bases. The V and J ends lost 0 bases and 3 bases, in that order; junction bases with no gene match: 3. CDR1 is DFQATT, CDR2 SNEGSKA, per germline (reference sequence). The CDR3 runs to 14 residues. CDR3 amino acids: CSARDLGGTDTQYF. The CDR3 DNA sequence: TGCAGTGCTAGAGATCTGGGAGGGACAGATACGCAGTATTTT.

This clonotype was seen more than once but under ten times. The chain links TRBV20-1 to TRBJ2-7, with D unresolved. The CDR3 has 11 amino acids. Between the trimmed V and J ends, which lost 3 bases and 4 bases, there was a span of 7 bases. The germline CDR1 and CDR2 sequences are DFQATT and SNEGSKA (reference sequence). The CDR3 loop reads CSASSVYEQYF. The CDR3 DNA sequence: TGCAGTGCTAGCTCTGTTTACGAGCAGTACTTC.

This clonotype turned up a few times. The rearrangement links TRBV12-5 to TRBJ2-7; D gene uncertain. Trimming left V 11 bases short and J 3 bases short, with 2 bases between. The CDR3 length is 8 residues. Germline V gene data show CDR1 as LGHNT and CDR2 as FRNRAP. The CDR3 here is CALYEQYF. DNA of the CDR3: TGTGCTCTCTACGAGCAGTACTTC.

The chain recombines TRBV12-3 or TRBV12-4 with TRBJ2-6; D gene unclear. V lost 8 bases and J 0 bases, leaving 14 bases between the germline ends. This CDR3 has 16 residues. In nucleotides, the CDR3 is TGTGCCAGCTTCTCACCACGGAGCTCTGGGGCCAACGTCCTGACTTTC. Translated: CASFSPRSSGANVLTF.

This chain uses TRBV5-4 with TRBJ2-5; D is possibly TRBD1 or TRBD2 (5 bases each). Deletions cut 4 bases from V and 5 bases from J, with 9 bases between. CDR1 and CDR2 from the germline V gene are SGHNT and YYREEE (reference sequence). The CDR3 contains 12 residues. DNA of the CDR3: TGTGCCAGCAGCGCCGAGGGGGAGACCCAGTACTTC. The encoded protein is CASSAEGETQYF.

The chain recombines TRBV24-1 with TRBJ2-3, with D perhaps given as TRBD1 or TRBD2 (5 bases each). Trimming stripped 3 bases from V and 4 bases from J, with 10 bases between. Germline V lookup: CDR1 KGHDR, CDR2 SFDVKD. The CDR3 runs 14 residues. This chain's CDR3 is CATSDPGSADTQYF. As DNA, the CDR3 is TGTGCCACCAGTGATCCAGGGAGCGCAGATACGCAGTATTTT.

This clonotype has just a few counts. The rearrangement uses TRBV27 and TRBJ2-7, with 9 bases fitting TRBD2. J lost 2 bases, V lost 4 bases, and 6 bases had no gene match. The CDR3 runs 15 residues. Germline V gene lookup returns CDR1 MNHEY and CDR2 SMNVEV (reference sequence). CDR3 amino acids: CASSSGTSHTYEQYF. CDR3 coding DNA: TGTGCCAGCAGTTCCGGGACTAGCCACACCTACGAGCAGTACTTC.

This clonotype was detected only a few times. V usage is TRBV11-2 and J usage is TRBJ2-1; 7 nucleotides line up with TRBD2. CDR1 SGHAT and CDR2 FQNNGV come from the germline V gene. Trimming cost V 4 bases and J 7 bases; bases outside gene matches: 7. The CDR3 loop spans 14 amino acids. In nucleotides, the CDR3 is TGTGCCAGCAGCTCGGTACGCGGGAGTAATGAGCAGTTCTTC. It yields the protein CASSSVRGSNEQFF. Full variable domain (remainder filled in from reference TRBV11-2 and TRBJ2-1): EAGVAQSPRYKIIEKRQSVAFWCNPISGHATLYWYQQILGQGPKLLIQFQNNGVVDDSQLPKDRFSAERLKGVDSTLKIQPAKLEDSAVYLCASSSVRGSNEQFFGPGTRLTVL.

This clonotype was found many times. This chain connects TRBV7-2 to TRBJ1-2, with a possible D match to TRBD1 (6 bases). V shed 4 bases and J shed 3 bases, with 9 bases lying between them. The CDR3 covers 13 residues. CDR1 and CDR2 (germline): SGHTA, FQGNSA. The CDR3 spells CASSWGHYYGYTF. CDR3 bases: TGTGCCAGCAGCTGGGGACACTACTATGGCTACACCTTC. The full variable domain, completed using reference TRBV7-2 and TRBJ1-2, is GAGVSQSPSNKVTEKGKDVELRCDPISGHTALYWYRQSLGQGLEFLIYFQGNSAPDKSGLPSDRFSAERTGGSVSTLTIQRTQQEDSAVYLCASSWGHYYGYTFGSGTRLTVV.

V and J are TRBV10-3 and TRBJ2-1, with D perhaps matching TRBD1 or TRBD2 (6 bases each). V was shortened by 2 bases and J by 6 bases, with 14 bases between the two germline ends. Germline V CDR1 and CDR2: ENHRY, SYGVKD. The CDR3 covers 15 residues. CDR3 region: CAISEPGASRNEQFF. The CDR3 bases are TGTGCCATCAGTGAGCCGGGGGCCTCTCGCAATGAGCAGTTCTTC.